One sample yielded the 16 T cell receptor beta chains listed below, sequenced in a study of cytomegalovirus exposure and HLA in healthy donors. The PCR ran on 60 Vbeta and 13 Jbeta primers. Repertoires were generated with immunoSEQ multiplex PCR, while TCRdb's copy carries only in-frame clones and drops some. The sample contains 150,000 to 200,000 clones, more than 75% of which appear only once. Sequenced: PBMCs. All receptors come from a woman aged 35 to 49 in good health and CMV-seronegative.

The chain uses TRBV10-2 and TRBJ2-5; TRBD2 matches 8 bases. The V and J ends lost 7 bases and 4 bases, in that order; junction bases with no gene match: 11. Germline assignment: CDR1 WSHSY and CDR2 SAAADI. The CDR3 is 15 residues long. CDR3 nucleotide sequence: TGCGCCAGCAATGAAAGCGGGAGAGGTCGAGAGACCCAGTACTTC. This translates into CASNESGRGRETQYF.

The rearrangement joins TRBV2 to TRBJ2-2; 9 bases fit TRBD1. The ends lost 9 bases at V and 1 base at J; junction bases unmatched: 3. CDR3 length equals 14 residues. Looked up from germline, CDR1 is SNHLY and CDR2 is FYNNEI. The CDR3 here is CARRTGVNTGELFF. CDR3 DNA sequence: TGTGCCAGAAGGACAGGGGTGAACACCGGGGAGCTGTTTTTT. Filled out from reference TRBV2 and TRBJ2-2, the complete variable domain reads EPEVTQTPSHQVTQMGQEVILRCVPISNHLYFYWYRQILGQKVEFLVSFYNNEISEKSEIFDDQFSVERPDGSNFTLKIRSTKLEDSAMYFCARRTGVNTGELFFGEGSRLTVL.

This chain uses TRBV7-2 with TRBJ2-3; tentatively, D is TRBD2 (6 bases). The V end lost 8 bases, the J end lost 6 bases, and 21 bases lay between the germline ends. The germline V gene encodes CDR1 SGHTA and CDR2 FQGNSA. The CDR3 is 15 amino acids. The CDR3 region has the DNA TGTGCCAGCCACCCCCTTAGCGGTGCTCAGGATACGCAGTATTTT. Its translation is CASHPLSGAQDTQYF.

This rearrangement joins TRBV9 to TRBJ1-6; TRBD1 might be the D (6 bases). V lost 0 bases and J lost 10, with 8 bases in between. CDR1 is SGDLS and CDR2 is YYNGEE in the germline V gene. The CDR3 extends over 13 amino acids. In nucleotides, the CDR3 is TGTGCCAGCAGCGTAGATGGGGGCTCACCCCTCCACTTT. It is translated as CASSVDGGSPLHF. Combining the CDR3 with reference TRBV9 and TRBJ1-6 gives the whole variable domain DSGVTQTPKHLITATGQRVTLRCSPRSGDLSVYWYQQSLDQGLQFLIQYYNGEERAKGNILERFSAQQFPDLHSELNLSSLELGDSALYFCASSVDGGSPLHFGNGTRLTVT.

This chain connects TRBV28 to TRBJ2-1, with TRBD2 as a possible D gene (5 bases). The CDR3 is 16 amino acids. V was cut by 2 bases and J by 9 bases, with 20 bases left in between. CDR1 and CDR2 (germline): MDHEN, SYDVKM. The CDR3 nucleotides are TGTGCCAGCAGTTTAGGAGCGGAGGCTGCCCGCGGTGAGCAGTTCTTC. Encoded protein: CASSLGAEAARGEQFF.

The chain recombines TRBV28 with TRBJ2-7; 9 positions match TRBD2. CDR3 length: 16 amino acids. V lost 5 bases to trimming and J lost 2 bases; unmatched junction nucleotides: 10. Germline CDR1 reads MDHEN; CDR2 reads SYDVKM. In DNA form, the CDR3 reads TGTGCCAGCAGTCGTATTAGCGGGAGCCGCACCTACGAGCAGTACTTC. Its protein is CASSRISGSRTYEQYF.

The chain couples TRBV4-3 to TRBJ2-7; TRBD1 matches at 7 bases. The CDR3 covers 15 residues. The trim removed 0 bases at V and 2 bases at J, leaving 4 bases unmatched. Germline V lookup: CDR1 LGHNA, CDR2 YSLEER. This CDR3 reads CASSQDIRGTYEQYF. CDR3 in DNA: TGCGCCAGCAGCCAAGACATCAGGGGGACCTACGAGCAGTACTTC.

This clone appeared a single time. The rearrangement joins TRBV7-2 to TRBJ2-3, with no clear D. Germline V gives CDR1 SGHTA, CDR2 FQGNSA. The CDR3 spans 14 residues. V was cut by 2 bases and J by 3 bases, with 9 bases left in between. The CDR3 DNA reads as TGTGCCAGCAGCTTACTATCAAGAACAGATACGCAGTATTTT. Protein sequence: CASSLLSRTDTQYF.

The chain employs TRBV19 and TRBJ1-1, with 7 positions matching TRBD1. CDR3 length: 14 residues. Germline-derived CDR1 and CDR2 are LNHDA and SQIVND (reference sequence). V was clipped by 7 bases and J by 1 base; unmatched bases: 6. CDR3 nucleotides: TGTGCCAGTAAAACCGGGACAGAGAACACTGAAGCTTTCTTT. Protein product: CASKTGTENTEAFF.

The chain combines TRBV2 with TRBJ2-4, with 11 bases identical to TRBD1. J was trimmed by 10 bases and V by 3 bases; bases with no gene match: 2. This CDR3 region has 13 residues. The germline CDR1 and CDR2 sequences are SNHLY and FYNNEI. The DNA for the CDR3 is TGTGCCAGCAGTGAGGGACAGGGGGGGATTCAGTACTTC. Translating gives CASSEGQGGIQYF.

This rearrangement joins TRBV5-1 to TRBJ2-3; 7 bases match TRBD2. The germline V gene encodes CDR1 SGHRS and CDR2 YFSETQ. J gave up 2 bases and V 5 bases, and 8 bases lay outside the gene matches. The CDR3 extends over 15 amino acids. The CDR3 spells CASSPGLRHTDTQYF. DNA of the CDR3: TGCGCCAGCAGTCCGGGACTACGACACACAGATACGCAGTATTTT.

A note on this clone: One end of the junction varies from germline; a read error may be responsible. The J gene is TRBJ2-6, the V gene TRBV18; maybe TRBD1 (6 bases). CDR1 is KGHSH and CDR2 is LQKENI in the germline V gene. There are 14 residues in the CDR3. The CDR3 is CASSRDTGANGLTF. CDR3 bases: TGTGCCAGCTCACGGGACACCGGGGCCAACGGCCTGACTTTC.

The chain is built from TRBV14 and TRBJ1-3; D gene uncertain. Trimming removed 5 bases at V and 3 bases at J, with 14 bases between. The CDR3 length is 15 residues. Germline V gene sequence: CDR1 SGHDN, CDR2 FVKESK. The CDR3 here is CASSDRIRHGNTIYF. The DNA for the CDR3 is TGTGCCAGCAGCGACCGAATTCGACATGGAAACACCATATATTTT.

This chain links TRBV19 with TRBJ1-4, with no clear D. V was shortened by 3 bases and J by 8 bases, with 13 bases between the two germline ends. The CDR3 is 14 amino acids. CDR1 is LNHDA, CDR2 SQIVND, per germline (reference sequence). CDR3 amino acids: CASSIPRRREKLFF. The CDR3 region has the DNA TGTGCCAGTAGTATTCCCAGGCGAAGGGAAAAACTGTTTTTT.

This chain joins TRBV11-2 and TRBJ2-2; 12 nucleotides line up with TRBD2. The germline V gene has CDR1 SGHAT and CDR2 FQNNGV. The junction had 4 bases not matched to a gene; V was cut back by 1 base and J by 7 bases. There are 16 residues in the CDR3. The CDR3 loop reads CASSLVLAGGRGELFF. CDR3 in DNA: TGTGCCAGCAGCTTAGTACTAGCGGGGGGCCGCGGGGAGCTGTTTTTT. The variable domain in full, with the rest retrieved from reference TRBV11-2 and TRBJ2-2, is EAGVAQSPRYKIIEKRQSVAFWCNPISGHATLYWYQQILGQGPKLLIQFQNNGVVDDSQLPKDRFSAERLKGVDSTLKIQPAKLEDSAVYLCASSLVLAGGRGELFFGEGSRLTVL.

This chain connects TRBV19 to TRBJ2-1; 10 bases align to TRBD2. Germline lookup yields CDR1 LNHDA and CDR2 SQIVND (reference sequence). After removal of 3 bases from V and 7 bases from J, the junction contained 6 bases not matched to a gene. This CDR3 spans 15 amino acids. The CDR3 sequence: CASSISAGGPNEQFF. DNA of the CDR3: TGTGCCAGTAGTATCTCAGCGGGGGGGCCGAATGAGCAGTTCTTC.